Listed below are T cell receptor beta chains from one sample, sequenced in a study of immune evolution from preneoplasia to lung adenocarcinoma. The method was immunoSEQ multiplex PCR; TCRdb's version includes in-frame clones alone and lacks a portion of them. Altogether over 14,000 clones are present, approximately 80% being singletons, with the ten largest covering approximately 4.5%. Sequences were obtained from FFPE minimally invasive lung adenocarcinoma tissue. The source of these receptors is a person between 65 and 79 years old with lung adenocarcinoma. The CDR3 runs from the conserved cysteine through the conserved F or W. Fields, in order: D gene, J gene, clone size, V gene, CDR3 protein, CDR3 DNA. The D gene is left open where the match is weak. Where a row states a size, it is once, few, many or the class of an expanded clone; other rows omit it.

TRBD2	TRBJ2-7	once	TRBV19	CASSIPGLAAEEQYF	TGTGCCAGTAGTATTCCGGGACTAGCGGCAGAGGAGCAGTACTTC
TRBD1	TRBJ1-1	few	TRBV9	CASSVATGTGTNTEAFF	TGTGCCAGCAGCGTAGCTACTGGGACAGGGACGAACACTGAAGCTTTCTTT
-	TRBJ2-5	-	TRBV7-9	CASSLGQAGQETQYF	TGTGCCAGCAGCTTAGGGCAGGCCGGACAAGAGACCCAGTACTTC
-	TRBJ1-1	-	TRBV2	CASSGVVNTEAFF	TGTGCCAGCAGTGGGGTCGTGAACACTGAAGCTTTCTTT
-	TRBJ2-2	few	TRBV29-1	CSARQGGNTGELFF	TGCAGCGCCCGACAGGGAGGAAACACCGGGGAGCTGTTTTTT
TRBD2	TRBJ2-2	-	TRBV7-6	CASSWTRERGELFF	TGTGCCAGCAGCTGGACTAGAGAGCGCGGGGAGCTGTTTTTT
TRBD2	TRBJ2-2	-	TRBV5-1	CASSLTSGVNTGELFF	TGCGCCAGCAGCTTGACTAGCGGGGTTAACACCGGGGAGCTGTTTTTT
-	TRBJ2-7	-	TRBV6-1	CASSEWSRWF	TGTGCCAGCAGTGAATGGTCGCGGTGGTTC
-	TRBJ1-2	-	TRBV28	CASSLSRGNYGYTF	TGTGCCAGCAGTTTATCCAGGGGAAACTATGGCTACACCTTC
-	TRBJ2-5	few	TRBV19	CASAPGRQETQYF	TGTGCCAGTGCCCCAGGGAGGCAAGAGACCCAGTACTTC
-	TRBJ1-5	-	TRBV5-6	CASSSHNNQPQHF	TGTGCCAGCAGCTCCCATAATAATCAGCCCCAGCATTTT
-	TRBJ1-1	-	TRBV19	CASSIRSPILSEAFF	TGTGCCAGTAGTATCCGCAGTCCTATTTTATCTGAAGCTTTCTTT
-	TRBJ2-1	-	TRBV5-4	CASSLALGSGSYNEQFF	TGTGCCAGCAGCTTGGCCCTCGGTTCCGGCTCCTACAATGAGCAGTTCTTC
-	TRBJ1-2	-	TRBV28	CASSANGYTF	TGTGCCAGCAGTGCTAATGGCTACACCTTC
-	TRBJ2-5	-	TRBV18	CASSAGTDQETQYF	TGTGCCAGCTCAGCGGGGACAGACCAAGAGACCCAGTACTTC
-	TRBJ2-3	-	TRBV10-2	CASSDLQNTDTQYF	TGCGCCAGCAGTGATCTTCAAAACACAGATACGCAGTATTTT
TRBD1	TRBJ2-4	few	TRBV2	CASSGLRGLDF	TGTGCCAGCAGTGGCCTCAGGGGGCTAGACTTC
TRBD1	TRBJ2-1	-	TRBV7-2	CASSSQGAFNEQFF	TGTGCCAGCAGCTCTCAGGGGGCATTCAATGAGCAGTTCTTC
-	TRBJ1-5	-	TRBV21-1	CASSKIPGGNQPQHF	TGTGCCAGCAGCAAAATTCCAGGGGGCAATCAGCCCCAGCATTTT
-	TRBJ2-7	-	TRBV6-1	CASSEDRLQYF	TGTGCCAGCAGTGAGGACAGACTGCAGTACTTC
-	TRBJ2-5	-	TRBV4-1	CASSQVGVATQYF	TGCGCCAGCAGCCAAGTTGGGGTGGCGACCCAGTACTTC
TRBD1	TRBJ2-6	-	TRBV2	CASSTGVSGANVLTF	TGTGCCAGCAGTACAGGGGTCTCTGGGGCCAACGTCCTGACTTTC
-	TRBJ2-5	-	TRBV7-9	CASSFNVGQETQYF	TGTGCCAGCAGCTTTAATGTCGGCCAAGAGACCCAGTACTTC
TRBD1	TRBJ2-3	once	TRBV13	CASSQTGGSSTDTQYF	TGTGCCAGCAGCCAAACAGGGGGCTCTAGCACAGATACGCAGTATTTT
-	TRBJ1-5	-	TRBV6-6	CASSSQGIQPQHF	TGTGCCAGCAGTTCCCAGGGGATTCAGCCCCAGCATTTT
TRBD2	TRBJ2-1	-	TRBV5-6	CASSLTLSGSSYNEQFF	TGTGCCAGCAGCTTGACCCTTAGCGGGAGCTCCTACAATGAGCAGTTCTTC
-	TRBJ2-1	few	TRBV6-5	CASSYSSGAEQFF	TGTGCCAGCAGTTACTCCTCAGGGGCTGAGCAGTTCTTC
TRBD2	TRBJ2-1	once	TRBV14	CASSQESGRRDEQFF	TGTGCCAGCAGCCAAGAAAGCGGGAGAAGAGATGAGCAGTTCTTC
-	TRBJ1-2	-	TRBV7-9	CASSLAVGPLYGYTF	TGTGCCAGCAGCTTAGCGGTAGGGCCCCTCTATGGCTACACCTTC
-	TRBJ1-1	-	TRBV12-5	CASGLKQGLNTEAFF	TGTGCTAGTGGTTTGAAGCAGGGGTTGAACACTGAAGCTTTCTTT
TRBD2	TRBJ2-7	-	TRBV7-8	CASSQSAGVTYEQYF	TGTGCCAGCAGCCAATCAGCGGGGGTGACCTACGAGCAGTACTTC
-	TRBJ1-3	-	TRBV18	CASSPAAATGNTIYF	TGTGCCAGCTCGCCAGCCGCTGCAACTGGAAACACCATATATTTT
-	TRBJ2-3	once	TRBV20-1	CSAGGPDTQYF	TGCAGTGCCGGAGGGCCAGATACGCAGTATTTT
TRBD2	TRBJ2-5	-	TRBV18	CASSPLQRGETQYF	TGTGCCAGCTCACCACTTCAGCGGGGCGAGACCCAGTACTTC
-	TRBJ2-1	-	TRBV30	CAWSVSRHYSYNEQFF	TGTGCCTGGAGTGTATCACGACATTATTCCTACAATGAGCAGTTCTTC